This passage covers 15 T cell receptor beta chains from one sample sequenced in a study of T cell changes during pregnancy in multiple sclerosis. The method was immunoSEQ multiplex PCR; TCRdb's version includes in-frame clones alone and lacks a portion of them. The sample yields 40,000 or so clones, roughly 88% seen once. Specimen: CD8+ T cells from peripheral blood mononuclear cells, collected in the first trimester of pregnancy. The receptors originated from a female donor with multiple sclerosis, enrolled in a pregnancy study.

This chain joins TRBV7-9 and TRBJ1-4; D call uncertain. Germline lookup yields CDR1 SEHNR and CDR2 FQNEAQ (reference sequence). Trimming took 1 base from V and 8 from J, leaving 14 bases between them. This CDR3 spans 15 amino acids. CDR3 region: CASSLDQGGLEKLFF. CDR3 DNA: TGTGCCAGCAGCTTAGACCAAGGAGGTTTAGAAAAACTGTTTTTT.

The chain carries TRBV4-2 and TRBJ2-7; the D gene is possibly TRBD1 (5 bases). The V gene lost 4 bases and the J gene lost 4 bases, with 14 bases spanning the gap. Germline V gene data show CDR1 as LGHNA and CDR2 as YNFKEQ. The CDR3 extends over 14 amino acids. In DNA, the CDR3 is TGTGCCAGCAGCCTGCCAGACAGAGATTACGAGCAGTACTTC. Translated, it gives CASSLPDRDYEQYF.

V and J are TRBV7-3 and TRBJ2-1; D remains ambiguous. V lost 4 bases, J lost 6 bases, and 10 bases lay in between. Per germline, CDR1 SGHTA and CDR2 FQGTGA. This CDR3 has 13 amino acids. The CDR3 nucleotides read TGTGCCAGCAGCTCCGACTTAAGCAATGAGCAGTTCTTC. Its translation is CASSSDLSNEQFF.

This chain uses TRBV19 with TRBJ2-4; 11 nucleotides agree with TRBD2. Per the germline V gene, CDR1 is LNHDA and CDR2 is SQIVND (reference sequence). The CDR3 runs 15 residues. J was trimmed by 7 bases and V by 6 bases; bases with no gene match: 8. The CDR3 sequence is CASRRTSGSANIQYF. CDR3 coding DNA: TGTGCCAGTAGGAGAACTAGCGGGAGCGCGAACATTCAGTACTTC.

The genes are TRBV7-9 and TRBJ2-7; 7 nucleotides align to TRBD2. V was clipped by 1 base and J by 4 bases; unmatched bases: 7. Germline-derived CDR1 and CDR2 are SEHNR and FQNEAQ (reference sequence). The CDR3 covers 15 residues. CDR3 sequence reads: CASSLVWEGRYEQYF. CDR3 nucleotides: TGTGCCAGCAGCTTAGTGTGGGAGGGCCGATACGAGCAGTACTTC.

This sequence joins TRBV19 and TRBJ1-4; D unresolved. This CDR3 spans 16 amino acids. With 3 bases removed from V and 0 bases from J, the gap between germline ends came to 11 bases. The germline V gene has CDR1 LNHDA and CDR2 SQIVND (reference sequence). This CDR3 reads CASSIPLRATNEKLFF. CDR3 bases: TGTGCCAGTAGTATTCCCCTGCGAGCAACTAATGAAAAACTGTTTTTT.

This chain joins TRBV5-5 and TRBJ1-1, with D unresolved. The V end lost 0 bases, the J end lost 4 bases, and 13 bases lay between the germline ends. CDR1 and CDR2 from the germline V gene are SGHKS and YYEKEE (reference sequence). The CDR3 is made up of 15 amino acids. Written as DNA, the CDR3 is TGTGCCAGCAGCTTGGGTTCTCGAATGGCCACTGAAGCTTTCTTT. As protein: CASSLGSRMATEAFF. Together with reference TRBV5-5 and TRBJ1-1, the CDR3 gives the full variable domain: DAGVTQSPTHLIKTRGQQVTLRCSPISGHKSVSWYQQVLGQGPQFIFQYYEKEERGRGNFPDRFSARQFPNYSSELNVNALLLGDSALYLCASSLGSRMATEAFFGQGTRLTVV.

The chain employs TRBV9 and TRBJ1-1; D gene unclear. The V and J ends lost 3 bases and 0 bases respectively, with 18 bases between them. CDR3 length: 17 amino acids. Germline assignment: CDR1 SGDLS and CDR2 YYNGEE. CDR3 region: CASSDQPLVGMNTEAFF. Written as DNA, the CDR3 is TGTGCCAGCAGCGACCAGCCCCTAGTCGGTATGAACACTGAAGCTTTCTTT.

The chain is built from TRBV27 and TRBJ2-1; 7 bases agree with TRBD2. The junction had 1 base not matched to a gene; V was cut back by 2 bases and J by 0 bases. Germline lookup yields CDR1 MNHEY and CDR2 SMNVEV (reference sequence). The CDR3 loop spans 15 amino acids. The CDR3: CASSLIAGSYNEQFF. The DNA of the CDR3 is TGTGCCAGCAGTTTAATAGCGGGCTCCTACAATGAGCAGTTCTTC.

This clone was counted once. The chain is built from TRBV4-1 and TRBJ1-1; 9 bases agree with TRBD1. V lost 2 bases and J lost 1; bases outside the gene matches: 11. The CDR3 extends over 18 amino acids. Germline CDR1 is MGHRA and CDR2 is YSYEKL. The CDR3 nucleotides read TGCGCCAGCAGCCAACTCCCGGGACAGGGCGAGGGGAACACTGAAGCTTTCTTT. This translates into CASSQLPGQGEGNTEAFF.

The gene calls are TRBV15 and TRBJ2-1; unclear D gene. Germline CDR1 and CDR2: LNHNV and YYDKDF (reference sequence). Deletions cut 2 bases from V and 8 bases from J, with 13 bases between. This CDR3 contains 14 residues. CDR3 region: CATSRSPDRDEQFF. In DNA, the CDR3 is TGTGCCACCAGCAGATCCCCCGATCGGGATGAGCAGTTCTTC.

The V call is TRBV6-1, the J call TRBJ2-1; 14 nucleotides match TRBD2. The CDR3 totals 15 residues. Trimming removed 7 bases from V and 4 bases from J; junction bases left unmatched: 3. Germline-derived CDR1 and CDR2 are MNHNS and SASEGT. The CDR3 here is CASMRLAGGYNEQFF. The DNA for the CDR3 is TGTGCCAGCATGAGACTAGCGGGAGGGTACAATGAGCAGTTCTTC.

This clone was seen only a few times. The gene calls are TRBV7-3 and TRBJ2-3; 11 bases agree with TRBD2. V lost 7 bases, J lost 8 bases, and 8 bases stayed unmatched. There are 14 residues in the CDR3. Germline loops: CDR1 SGHTA, CDR2 FQGTGA. CDR3: CASKLTSGESTQYF. The CDR3 nucleotides read TGTGCCAGCAAACTGACTAGCGGGGAGAGTACGCAGTATTTT.

The CDR3 region is CASSVAGASYEQYF. The CDR3 region has the DNA TGTGCCAGCAGCGTAGCGGGAGCCTCCTACGAGCAGTACTTC. The chain recombines TRBV9 with TRBJ2-7, with D possibly TRBD2 on 6 matching bases. V dropped 0 bases and J dropped 0 bases, with 7 bases sitting between them. Germline-derived CDR1 and CDR2 are SGDLS and YYNGEE. There are 14 residues in the CDR3.

The chain recombines TRBV7-9 with TRBJ2-4, with 8 bases matching TRBD1. CDR3 length: 15 residues. Germline values: CDR1 SEHNR, CDR2 FQNEAQ (reference sequence). V lost 1 base to trimming and J lost 8 bases; unmatched junction nucleotides: 7. Here the CDR3 DNA reads TGTGCCAGCAGCTTAGTCGACAGGGGCGGAGACATTCAGTACTTC. Its translation: CASSLVDRGGDIQYF.